Presented here are 25 T cell receptor beta chains from one specimen sequenced in a study of T cells in localized non-small cell lung cancer. Clones were sequenced by immunoSEQ multiplex PCR, and TCRdb holds only the in-frame ones, with some missing. This sample has around 30,000 clones, with approximately 94% found just once. The starting material was peripheral blood, obtained before any cancer treatment. These receptors all come from a woman aged 35-75 years with stage I lung adenocarcinoma.

V is TRBV28 and J is TRBJ1-2; D is unresolved. The V gene lost 0 bases and the J gene lost 6 bases, with 11 bases spanning the gap. The CDR3 loop spans 14 amino acids. Germline V gene sequence: CDR1 MDHEN, CDR2 SYDVKM. Here the CDR3 reads CASSLWRAYDGYTF. The CDR3 bases are TGTGCCAGCAGTTTATGGAGGGCGTATGATGGCTACACCTTC.

The chain employs TRBV11-3 and TRBJ1-3; D not certain. Trimming cost V 0 bases and J 0 bases, with 12 bases left between them. The CDR3 has 17 residues. CDR1 is SGHNT, CDR2 YENEEA, per germline. The CDR3 loop reads CASSLDRRSYSGNTIYF. The CDR3 coding sequence is TGTGCCAGCAGCTTAGATCGTAGATCATACTCTGGAAACACCATATATTTT.

The chain joins TRBV5-4 to TRBJ2-3, with D possibly matching TRBD1 (5 bases). CDR1 is SGHNT, CDR2 YYREEE, per germline (reference sequence). This CDR3 is 16 amino acids long. V gave up 3 bases and J gave up 2 bases, with 16 bases separating them. CDR3 amino acids: CASSSGGHNPTDTQYF. In DNA form, the CDR3 reads TGTGCCAGCAGCTCGGGCGGACATAATCCCACAGATACGCAGTATTTT.

This sequence joins TRBV2 and TRBJ1-2; possible D gene TRBD1, 5 bases. Germline CDR1 reads SNHLY; CDR2 reads FYNNEI. CDR3 length: 16 amino acids. Trimming stripped 1 base from V and 7 bases from J, with 19 bases between. For the CDR3, the DNA is TGTGCCAGCAGTGAAGGGGGGTGGGGAGAGAGTGGTGGCTACACCTTC. It is translated as CASSEGGWGESGGYTF.

With respect to this clone: One end of the junction varies from germline; a read error may be responsible. The identical CDR3 is also encoded by other nucleotide sequences in the sample. The chain employs TRBV7-3 and TRBJ1-1; D call uncertain. In germline, CDR1 is SGHTA, CDR2 FQGTGA. This CDR3 spans 13 amino acids. The CDR3 loop reads CASSFQPNTEAFF. CDR3 DNA: TGTGCCAGCAGCTTCCAGCCGAACACTGAGGCTTTCTTT.

The chain has TRBV4-1 and TRBJ2-3; D is perhaps TRBD2 (5 bases). Germline V gene lookup returns CDR1 MGHRA and CDR2 YSYEKL. The V gene lost 0 bases and the J gene lost 6 bases, with 16 bases spanning the gap. CDR3 length: 16 amino acids. The CDR3 is CASSQDHSGIVDTQYF. CDR3 coding DNA: TGCGCCAGCAGCCAAGATCATTCGGGAATTGTCGATACGCAGTATTTT.

The count of this clone is one. J is TRBJ2-1 and V is TRBV5-1; no clear D gene. Germline CDR1 is SGHRS and CDR2 is YFSETQ. The CDR3 sequence is 13 residues long. Trimming stripped 2 bases from V and 8 bases from J, with 11 bases between. The CDR3 spells CASSFQGRDEQFF. DNA of the CDR3: TGCGCCAGCAGCTTCCAAGGAAGGGATGAGCAGTTCTTC.

J is TRBJ1-3 and V is TRBV5-6; the match to TRBD1 covers 10 bases. In germline, CDR1 is SGHDT, CDR2 YYEEEE. Trimming at V came to 0 bases and at J to 6 bases, leaving 3 bases not matched to a gene. CDR3 length: 15 amino acids. CDR3 sequence: CASSLDGTGVNTIYF. DNA for the CDR3: TGTGCCAGCAGCTTGGACGGGACAGGGGTAAACACCATATATTTT.

This chain joins TRBV6-4 and TRBJ2-1, with no clear D. Trimming left V 2 bases short and J 6 bases short, with 8 bases between. This CDR3 spans 13 amino acids. The germline gives CDR1 MRHNA, CDR2 SNTAGT. The chain's CDR3 is CASSDMSSNEQFF. CDR3 bases: TGTGCCAGCAGTGACATGAGTTCCAATGAGCAGTTCTTC.

This clone is a singleton in its sample. V and J are TRBV4-2 and TRBJ1-2; the D gene is possibly TRBD1 (6 bases). There are 13 residues in the CDR3. V was cut by 5 bases and J by 3 bases, with 10 bases left in between. Germline V gives CDR1 LGHNA, CDR2 YNFKEQ. The CDR3 sequence is CASSDHRDYGYTF. CDR3 sequence (DNA): TGTGCCAGCAGCGACCACAGGGACTATGGCTACACCTTC.

A single count supports this clone. The gene calls are TRBV5-1 and TRBJ2-3, with D unresolved. Germline CDR1 SGHRS, CDR2 YFSETQ. The V end lost 1 base, the J end lost 4 bases, and 10 bases lay between the germline ends. This CDR3 contains 14 residues. CDR3 protein: CASSLLGMPDTQYF. The DNA of the CDR3 is TGCGCCAGCAGCTTGTTAGGGATGCCAGATACGCAGTATTTT.

This clone was seen just once. The chain is built from TRBV28 and TRBJ1-2, with a tentative D call TRBD1 (6 bases). Germline values: CDR1 MDHEN, CDR2 SYDVKM. The CDR3 covers 12 residues. The germline V and J ends were trimmed by 4 bases and 6 bases, with 9 bases remaining between them. The CDR3 reads CASSYRVDGYTF. The DNA of the CDR3 is TGTGCCAGCAGTTACAGGGTGGATGGCTACACCTTC.

The chain carries TRBV2 and TRBJ1-5; possible D gene TRBD1, 6 bases. The V end was cut by 3 bases, the J end by 7 bases, with 10 bases between. The CDR3 covers 13 residues. Germline values: CDR1 SNHLY, CDR2 FYNNEI. The CDR3 spells CASSDRGRQPQHF. In DNA form, the CDR3 reads TGTGCCAGCAGTGACAGGGGACGGCAGCCCCAGCATTTT.

The chain links TRBV5-1 to TRBJ2-3; 11 bases agree with TRBD2. The V segment lost 4 bases and the J segment 6 bases; nucleotides outside the gene matches: 10. The germline V gene has CDR1 SGHRS and CDR2 YFSETQ. This CDR3 is built from 16 residues. The CDR3 sequence is CASSLLAGGGGDTQYF. The DNA for the CDR3 is TGCGCCAGCAGCCTTCTAGCGGGAGGAGGAGGGGATACGCAGTATTTT.

The CDR3, as DNA: TGTGCCACCAGCAGCCAACTGAGGACAGGCTCCTACGAGCAGTACTTC. It specifies CATSSQLRTGSYEQYF. The chain carries TRBV15 and TRBJ2-7; 7 bases map to TRBD1. The CDR3 contains 16 residues. The germline V gene has CDR1 LNHNV and CDR2 YYDKDF (reference sequence). With V trimmed by 3 bases and J by 0 bases, 8 bases remained unmatched. The full variable domain, completed using reference TRBV15 and TRBJ2-7, is DAMVIQNPRYQVTQFGKPVTLSCSQTLNHNVMYWYQQKSSQAPKLLFHYYDKDFNNEADTPDNFQSRRPNTSFCFLDIRSPGLGDTAMYLCATSSQLRTGSYEQYFGPGTRLTVT.

This clone was recorded once. V gene TRBV19 combines with J gene TRBJ2-7; D is possibly TRBD1 or TRBD2 (6 bases each). The germline V gene encodes CDR1 LNHDA and CDR2 SQIVND (reference sequence). Trimming removed 4 bases from V and 0 bases from J, with 16 bases in between. This CDR3 spans 16 amino acids. CDR3 region: CASSNPGAVNSYEQYF. The CDR3 DNA reads as TGTGCCAGTAGTAATCCGGGGGCAGTCAACTCCTACGAGCAGTACTTC.

The gene calls are TRBV6-6 and TRBJ1-6, with D hard to call. Looked up from germline, CDR1 is MNHNY and CDR2 is SVGAGI (reference sequence). The CDR3 is 15 residues long. V was shortened by 6 bases and J by 5 bases, with 14 bases between the two germline ends. This CDR3 reads CASSYQYEDNSPLHF. CDR3 DNA sequence: TGTGCCAGCAGCTACCAATATGAAGATAATTCACCCCTCCACTTT.

The V call is TRBV19, the J call TRBJ2-7; the match to TRBD1 covers 8 bases. CDR3 length equals 14 residues. The V gene end was trimmed by 10 bases and the J gene end by 0 bases; junction bases not matched to a gene: 8. Looked up from germline, CDR1 is LNHDA and CDR2 is SQIVND (reference sequence). The CDR3 region has the DNA TGTGCCACCTCCGGACAGGGACGCTCCTACGAGCAGTACTTC. Translation: CATSGQGRSYEQYF.

The chain uses TRBV2 and TRBJ1-5; D possibly corresponds to TRBD1 (5 bases). The CDR3 loop spans 13 amino acids. From germline, CDR1 is SNHLY and CDR2 FYNNEI. Trimming removed 7 bases at V and 7 bases at J, with 14 bases between. The CDR3 DNA reads TGTGCCAGCATGGGGGGTTCCGGGCAGCCCCAGCATTTT. Amino acids: CASMGGSGQPQHF.

This chain uses TRBV7-9 with TRBJ2-7; 8 nucleotides agree with TRBD2. The CDR3 has 17 residues. The germline CDR1 and CDR2 sequences are SEHNR and FQNEAQ (reference sequence). Germline trimming cut 2 bases from V and 6 bases from J; bases unmatched to any gene: 15. Written as DNA, the CDR3 is TGTGCCAGCAGCTTAAGCGGGAGTATCTCAGAGCCCCTCGAGCAGTACTTC. Amino acid sequence: CASSLSGSISEPLEQYF.

The chain recombines TRBV7-9 with TRBJ1-1; D gene uncertain. Trimming shortened V by 5 bases and J by 1 base, and 11 bases separated the two germline ends. The germline gives CDR1 SEHNR, CDR2 FQNEAQ (reference sequence). This CDR3 comprises 14 residues. As DNA, the CDR3 is TGTGCCAGCAGCCCAGAGGCGGCGAACACTGAAGCTTTCTTT. Amino acid sequence: CASSPEAANTEAFF.

This chain links TRBV18 with TRBJ1-1, with D tentatively TRBD1 (5 bases). V was clipped by 3 bases and J by 4 bases, with 15 bases between them. Germline CDR1 reads KGHSH; CDR2 reads LQKENI. The CDR3 is 15 amino acids. CDR3: CASSPASRGRTEAFF. The CDR3 DNA reads as TGTGCCAGCTCACCGGCCTCGAGGGGACGCACTGAAGCTTTCTTT.

This chain connects TRBV28 to TRBJ1-3; 7 nucleotides match TRBD1. Germline V gene lookup returns CDR1 MDHEN and CDR2 SYDVKM. J gave up 2 bases and V 8 bases, and 6 bases lay outside the gene matches. The CDR3 is 14 amino acids. In DNA form, the CDR3 reads TGTGCCAGCTTGAGCCAGGGGGCTGGAAACACCATATATTTT. Its translation: CASLSQGAGNTIYF.

The gene calls are TRBV9 and TRBJ2-7; perhaps TRBD2 as D (5 bases). The CDR3 runs 14 residues. The V end lost 1 base, the J end lost 3 bases, and 11 bases lay between the germline ends. From germline, CDR1 is SGDLS and CDR2 YYNGEE. CDR3 in amino acids: CASSVSGFNYEQYF. In DNA form, the CDR3 reads TGTGCCAGCAGCGTATCGGGGTTTAACTACGAGCAGTACTTC.

The chain combines TRBV7-2 with TRBJ1-1; D call uncertain. Trimming cost V 2 bases and J 1 base, with 8 bases left between them. Germline V gene data show CDR1 as SGHTA and CDR2 as FQGNSA. This CDR3 region has 14 residues. The CDR3 protein is CASSLTPQNTEAFF. The DNA for the CDR3 is TGTGCCAGCAGCTTAACACCTCAGAACACTGAAGCTTTCTTT.